The rows below give T cell receptor beta chains drawn from one sample of a study of regulatory T cells in long-lasting Graves disease. TCRdb recomputed calls from the multiplex PCR reads with MiXCR, one row per CDR3 protein. The repertoire holds more than 300,000 distinct CDR3 sequences, with roughly 17% as singletons. A further study also used this sample, focusing on T cells in Graves' hyperthyroidism and ophthalmopathy.

The material sequenced was peripheral blood mononuclear cells (PBMCs), taken at new diagnosis, from a patient treated with antithyroid drugs. The receptors originated from a woman under 30 with Graves disease. Both conserved end residues are trimmed from each CDR3. Some rows mark clone size as missing; the rest say once, few, many or name a class of expanded clone.

len: 12
j_gene: TRBJ1-1
v_gene: TRBV12-3/TRBV12-4
abundance: many
CDR3aa: ASSIQGSATEAF

len: 17
j_gene: TRBJ2-1
v_gene: TRBV20-1
abundance: .
CDR3aa: SARPWTSAGAFPNNEQF

len: 13
j_gene: TRBJ2-7
v_gene: TRBV6-1
abundance: many
CDR3aa: ASSEAGAGAYEQY

len: 14
j_gene: TRBJ2-5
v_gene: TRBV2
abundance: many
CDR3aa: ASSELRTATQETQY

len: 14
j_gene: TRBJ1-4
v_gene: TRBV19
abundance: .
CDR3aa: ASSRPTGRVREKLF

len: 16
j_gene: TRBJ2-3
v_gene: TRBV3-1
abundance: many
CDR3aa: ASSHALTSDRGSDTQY

len: 14
j_gene: TRBJ2-2
v_gene: TRBV6-2/TRBV6-3
abundance: .
CDR3aa: ASSEAVAWNTGELF

len: 14
j_gene: TRBJ1-1
v_gene: TRBV6-5
abundance: many
CDR3aa: ASSYGARTLNTEAF

len: 11
j_gene: TRBJ2-5
v_gene: TRBV7-7
abundance: .
CDR3aa: ASSLAGAETQY

len: 13
j_gene: TRBJ1-2
v_gene: TRBV13
abundance: many
CDR3aa: ASSSRQKTNYGYT

len: 13
j_gene: TRBJ1-1
v_gene: TRBV4-1
abundance: few
CDR3aa: ASSQGIRQNTEAF

len: 14
j_gene: TRBJ1-1
v_gene: TRBV7-9
abundance: many
CDR3aa: ASSFETSGTGSVAF

len: 13
j_gene: TRBJ1-6
v_gene: TRBV5-1
abundance: .
CDR3aa: ASSLEDPYNSPLH

len: 14
j_gene: TRBJ2-2
v_gene: TRBV5-1
abundance: .
CDR3aa: ASSRDGGTNTGELF

len: 13
j_gene: TRBJ2-1
v_gene: TRBV29-1
abundance: few
CDR3aa: SVEALIPLYNERF

len: 11
j_gene: TRBJ1-2
v_gene: TRBV2
abundance: many
CDR3aa: ASRGTGMDGYT

len: 11
j_gene: TRBJ1-4
v_gene: TRBV30
abundance: .
CDR3aa: AGSVRLNGKLF

len: 13
j_gene: TRBJ1-6
v_gene: TRBV5-5
abundance: .
CDR3aa: ASSPQGQGNSPLH

len: 11
j_gene: TRBJ1-2
v_gene: TRBV27
abundance: few
CDR3aa: ASSPTGAYGYT

len: 12
j_gene: TRBJ2-3
v_gene: TRBV14
abundance: few
CDR3aa: ASKHGISTDTQY

len: 13
j_gene: TRBJ1-1
v_gene: TRBV4-3
abundance: few
CDR3aa: ASSQSGHTNTEAF